These 27 T cell receptor beta chains came from one sample sequenced in a study of PD-L1 blockade in urothelial cancer. The data were produced by immunoSEQ multiplex PCR, yet TCRdb's version contains in-frame clones alone and is incomplete. The sample yields about 43,000 clones, more than 75% seen once. The source was PBMCs, collected around atezolizumab (anti-PD-L1) treatment. Every receptor here comes from a woman aged 60-70 years with urothelial cancer.

The chain is built from TRBV9 and TRBJ2-7; TRBD2 matches at 10 bases. The CDR3 sequence is 17 residues long. Germline values: CDR1 SGDLS, CDR2 YYNGEE. Trimming took 0 bases from V and 4 from J; bases not matched to a gene: 10. The CDR3 reads CASSVDPAGGVRYEQYF. In DNA form, the CDR3 reads TGTGCCAGCAGCGTAGACCCAGCGGGAGGGGTTAGATACGAGCAGTACTTC.

This clone is a singleton in its sample. The chain carries TRBV10-3 and TRBJ1-2; 10 bases are a match to TRBD1. This CDR3 is built from 16 residues. The J segment lost 3 bases and the V segment lost 10 bases, leaving 14 bases of the junction unmatched. Germline V lookup: CDR1 ENHRY, CDR2 SYGVKD. CDR3 amino acids: CATIRDRGRGYYGYTF. For the CDR3, the DNA is TGTGCCACTATACGGGACAGGGGAAGGGGGTACTATGGCTACACCTTC.

This chain connects TRBV2 to TRBJ1-1; 7 bases are shared with TRBD1. The CDR3 sequence is 14 residues long. J lost 8 bases, V lost 4 bases, and 10 bases had no gene match. CDR1 and CDR2 (germline): SNHLY, FYNNEI. The CDR3 nucleotides read TGTGCCAGCAGTGGGCTACAGGGGACGGGGGAAGCTTTCTTT. Translation gives CASSGLQGTGEAFF.

The CDR3 bases are TGTGCCAGCGAAGGGGTAACAGATACGCAGTATTTT. Its translation is CASEGVTDTQYF. The chain employs TRBV11-2 and TRBJ2-3; a weak D match, TRBD1 (5 bases). CDR1 is SGHAT, CDR2 FQNNGV, per germline. V lost 8 bases and J lost 3, with 9 bases in between. The CDR3 spans 12 residues. The complete variable domain, with remaining parts taken from reference TRBV11-2 and TRBJ2-3, reads EAGVAQSPRYKIIEKRQSVAFWCNPISGHATLYWYQQILGQGPKLLIQFQNNGVVDDSQLPKDRFSAERLKGVDSTLKIQPAKLEDSAVYLCASEGVTDTQYFGPGTRLTVL.

The V gene is TRBV19, the J gene TRBJ2-1, with 9 bases fitting TRBD1. CDR1 and CDR2 from the germline V gene are LNHDA and SQIVND (reference sequence). CDR3 size: 14 residues. V lost 11 bases to trimming and J lost 6 bases; unmatched junction nucleotides: 11. CDR3 protein: CACHEGQGSNEQFF. The CDR3 DNA is TGTGCCTGCCATGAGGGACAGGGTAGCAATGAGCAGTTCTTC.

The chain has TRBV5-1 and TRBJ2-5; TRBD1 agrees at 7 bases. V was clipped by 0 bases and J by 4 bases; unmatched bases: 6. Germline V gene lookup returns CDR1 SGHRS and CDR2 YFSETQ. This CDR3 has 15 residues. The CDR3 coding sequence is TGCGCCAGCAGCTTGGATAGGGGGCGCAGAGAGACCCAGTACTTC. It translates to CASSLDRGRRETQYF.

The chain recombines TRBV5-4 with TRBJ2-5; TRBD2 aligns across 14 bases. V shed 4 bases, J shed 5 bases, and the junction held 4 bases outside the gene matches. From germline, CDR1 is SGHNT and CDR2 YYREEE (reference sequence). The CDR3 loop spans 15 amino acids. The CDR3 reads CASSRLAGGPETQYF. The CDR3 DNA sequence: TGTGCCAGCAGCCGACTAGCGGGGGGGCCCGAGACCCAGTACTTC.

V usage is TRBV29-1 and J usage is TRBJ1-2; D call uncertain. The V gene's germline CDR1 is SQVTM and CDR2 ANQGSEA. The CDR3 has 13 amino acids. V lost 0 bases and J lost 6, with 11 bases in between. The CDR3 reads CSVEDAGSDGYTF. CDR3 in DNA: TGCAGCGTTGAAGATGCCGGGTCGGATGGCTACACCTTC.

This chain connects TRBV19 to TRBJ2-5, with 10 bases that match TRBD1. Germline CDR1 is LNHDA and CDR2 is SQIVND (reference sequence). The CDR3 is 13 amino acids. The J segment lost 5 bases and the V segment lost 7 bases, leaving 4 bases of the junction unmatched. CDR3 sequence (DNA): TGTGCCAGTACCGACAGGGGGCAGGAGACCCAGTACTTC. Translated: CASTDRGQETQYF.

The genes are TRBV5-1 and TRBJ2-3, with 10 bases identical to TRBD2. Germline trimming cut 3 bases from V and 4 bases from J; bases unmatched to any gene: 5. The CDR3 has 15 residues. CDR1 is SGHRS, CDR2 YFSETQ, per germline. In DNA, the CDR3 is TGCGCCAGCAGCTCAGGACTAGCGGAGGCAGATACGCAGTATTTT. This encodes CASSSGLAEADTQYF.

This clone was picked up a small number of times. This chain uses TRBV4-1 with TRBJ1-1, with 7 bases lining up with TRBD1. Germline V gives CDR1 MGHRA, CDR2 YSYEKL. This CDR3 contains 17 residues. V gave up 1 base and J gave up 1 base; unmatched junction bases: 9. This CDR3 reads CASSQVRGDGSNTEAFF. The DNA for the CDR3 is TGCGCCAGCAGCCAAGTCAGGGGGGACGGATCGAACACTGAAGCTTTCTTT.

The V gene is TRBV4-3, the J gene TRBJ1-2; D is uncertain. The J call is uncertain, as TRBJ2-1 better fits the DNA end. Germline V gene data show CDR1 as LGHNA and CDR2 as YSLEER. The CDR3 has 13 amino acids. DNA of the CDR3: TGCGCCAGCAGCCAAGATAGGCTTTGGGGACAGTTCTTC. It is translated as CASSQDRLWGQFF.

The chain couples TRBV27 to TRBJ2-5; D call uncertain. CDR1 MNHEY and CDR2 SMNVEV come from the germline V gene (reference sequence). The CDR3 length is 13 residues. V gave up 5 bases and J gave up 0 bases, with 7 bases separating them. CDR3 nucleotides: TGTGCCAGCAGTGCGTTACACCAAGAGACCCAGTACTTC. It translates to CASSALHQETQYF.

V usage is TRBV6-1 and J usage is TRBJ1-1; D might be TRBD1 (6 bases). V was shortened by 4 bases and J by 1 base, with 7 bases between the two germline ends. CDR1 is MNHNS and CDR2 is SASEGT in the germline V gene. CDR3 size: 13 residues. In DNA, the CDR3 is TGTGCCAGCAGTGTGGGGGCGAACACTGAAGCTTTCTTT. This sequence encodes CASSVGANTEAFF.

The J gene is TRBJ2-7, the V gene TRBV28; D is unresolved. The CDR3 covers 12 residues. Germline V lookup: CDR1 MDHEN, CDR2 SYDVKM. V was shortened by 2 bases and J by 6 bases, with 8 bases between the two germline ends. This CDR3 is CASSLITSEQYF. The CDR3 DNA reads as TGTGCCAGCAGTTTAATCACGAGCGAGCAGTACTTC. Filled out from reference TRBV28 and TRBJ2-7, the complete variable domain reads DVKVTQSSRYLVKRTGEKVFLECVQDMDHENMFWYRQDPGLGLRLIYFSYDVKMKEKGDIPEGYSVSREKKERFSLILESASTNQTSMYLCASSLITSEQYFGPGTRLTVT.

The J gene is TRBJ1-2, the V gene TRBV6-5, with TRBD1 as a possible D gene (6 bases). V shed 6 bases and J shed 6 bases, with 14 bases lying between them. CDR3 length equals 13 residues. The germline V gene encodes CDR1 MNHEY and CDR2 SVGAGI. The CDR3 is CASRRGGSDGYTF. CDR3 DNA sequence: TGTGCCAGCAGGAGGGGGGGGTCGGATGGCTACACCTTC.

The gene calls are TRBV29-1 and TRBJ2-1, with 9 bases matching TRBD2. Germline V lookup: CDR1 SQVTM, CDR2 ANQGSEA. CDR3 length: 14 residues. V shed 8 bases, J shed 0 bases, and the junction held 5 bases outside the gene matches. CDR3 bases: TGCAGCTATCGGACTAGCGCCTCCTACAATGAGCAGTTCTTC. It codes for CSYRTSASYNEQFF.

The chain recombines TRBV5-6 with TRBJ1-2, with D maybe TRBD1 (6 bases). CDR1 SGHDT and CDR2 YYEEEE come from the germline V gene. V was clipped by 3 bases and J by 8 bases, with 20 bases between them. The CDR3 is 15 amino acids. DNA for the CDR3: TGTGCCAGCAGCTCCCGAACAGGGAGAAGCTCCGGCTACACCTTC. It codes for CASSSRTGRSSGYTF.

This clone has only a few counts. This chain connects TRBV7-9 to TRBJ2-3; TRBD1 matches at 12 bases. The germline V gene encodes CDR1 SEHNR and CDR2 FQNEAQ (reference sequence). This CDR3 is built from 17 residues. Trimming cost V 0 bases and J 6 bases; bases outside gene matches: 7. Written as DNA, the CDR3 is TGTGCCAGCAGCTTAGCCCAGGGACAGGGGGCTTTGGATACGCAGTATTTT. Protein sequence: CASSLAQGQGALDTQYF. Together with reference TRBV7-9 and TRBJ2-3, the CDR3 gives the full variable domain: DTGVSQNPRHKITKRGQNVTFRCDPISEHNRLYWYRQTLGQGPEFLTYFQNEAQLEKSRLLSDRFSAERPKGSFSTLEIQRTEQGDSAMYLCASSLAQGQGALDTQYFGPGTRLTVL.

This clone was seen just once. The rearrangement joins TRBV7-8 to TRBJ2-2, with D possibly being TRBD2 (7 bases). The V gene's germline CDR1 is SGHVS and CDR2 FQNEAQ. This CDR3 contains 18 residues. V was cut by 5 bases and J by 4 bases, with 23 bases left in between. CDR3 residues: CASSPRGGAGVVTGELFF. The CDR3 region has the DNA TGTGCCAGCAGCCCCCGTGGGGGGGCGGGAGTAGTCACCGGGGAGCTGTTTTTT.

This sequence joins TRBV28 and TRBJ2-1; D perhaps matches TRBD2 (6 bases). The germline gives CDR1 MDHEN, CDR2 SYDVKM. V was clipped by 4 bases and J by 7 bases, with 20 bases between them. CDR3 size: 16 residues. The CDR3 nucleotides are TGTGCCAGCAGTTGGGATACTAGCATTGTAAGGAATGAGCAGTTCTTC. This translates into CASSWDTSIVRNEQFF.

DNA for the CDR3: TGTGCCAGCAGCCTACTGAGGGTTAACACTGAAGCTTTCTTT. It translates to CASSLLRVNTEAFF. V is TRBV11-3 and J is TRBJ1-1; D is unresolved. The germline CDR1 and CDR2 sequences are SGHNT and YENEEA. This CDR3 region has 14 residues. Trimming shortened V by 5 bases and J by 2 bases, and 12 bases separated the two germline ends.

The V gene is TRBV5-1, the J gene TRBJ2-1, with 14 bases aligning to TRBD2. The CDR3 consists of 19 residues. Unmatched junction bases numbered 13, after V lost 3 bases and J lost 5 bases. CDR1 and CDR2 from the germline V gene are SGHRS and YFSETQ. CDR3 sequence reads: CASSSGLAGGLPEHNEQFF. The DNA of the CDR3 is TGCGCCAGCAGCTCCGGACTAGCGGGGGGCCTCCCCGAGCACAATGAGCAGTTCTTC.

J is TRBJ2-7 and V is TRBV4-2; D might be TRBD1 (5 bases). Germline CDR1 and CDR2: LGHNA and YNFKEQ. The CDR3 extends over 13 amino acids. Trimming stripped 2 bases from V and 6 bases from J, with 11 bases between. The CDR3 DNA reads TGTGCCAGCAGCCAACTCAGGGCCGGCGAGCAGTACTTC. Its translation is CASSQLRAGEQYF.

J is TRBJ1-2 and V is TRBV25-1; D not resolved. The germline V gene has CDR1 MGHDK and CDR2 SYGVNS. CDR3 length: 12 residues. V lost 6 bases, J lost 5 bases, and 10 bases lay in between. The CDR3 region has the DNA TGTGCCAGCAGGGTCAGGTCTTATGGCTACACCTTC. This translates into CASRVRSYGYTF.

The chain recombines TRBV28 with TRBJ2-1, with unresolved D. Trimming removed 6 bases from V and 5 bases from J, with 14 bases in between. This CDR3 spans 14 amino acids. The germline CDR1 and CDR2 sequences are MDHEN and SYDVKM. CDR3: CASSNLFLNNEQFF. The CDR3 DNA reads TGTGCCAGCAGCAACCTTTTCCTAAACAATGAGCAGTTCTTC. The whole variable domain, remainder taken from reference TRBV28 and TRBJ2-1, is DVKVTQSSRYLVKRTGEKVFLECVQDMDHENMFWYRQDPGLGLRLIYFSYDVKMKEKGDIPEGYSVSREKKERFSLILESASTNQTSMYLCASSNLFLNNEQFFGPGTRLTVL.

V usage is TRBV25-1 and J usage is TRBJ2-3; TRBD2 might be the D (6 bases). This CDR3 region has 15 residues. Trimming shortened V by 1 base and J by 2 bases, and 10 bases separated the two germline ends. The germline V gene encodes CDR1 MGHDK and CDR2 SYGVNS. The CDR3 nucleotides read TGTGCCAGCAGTGAATGGGGGGTAGCCACAGATACGCAGTATTTT. Its protein product is CASSEWGVATDTQYF.